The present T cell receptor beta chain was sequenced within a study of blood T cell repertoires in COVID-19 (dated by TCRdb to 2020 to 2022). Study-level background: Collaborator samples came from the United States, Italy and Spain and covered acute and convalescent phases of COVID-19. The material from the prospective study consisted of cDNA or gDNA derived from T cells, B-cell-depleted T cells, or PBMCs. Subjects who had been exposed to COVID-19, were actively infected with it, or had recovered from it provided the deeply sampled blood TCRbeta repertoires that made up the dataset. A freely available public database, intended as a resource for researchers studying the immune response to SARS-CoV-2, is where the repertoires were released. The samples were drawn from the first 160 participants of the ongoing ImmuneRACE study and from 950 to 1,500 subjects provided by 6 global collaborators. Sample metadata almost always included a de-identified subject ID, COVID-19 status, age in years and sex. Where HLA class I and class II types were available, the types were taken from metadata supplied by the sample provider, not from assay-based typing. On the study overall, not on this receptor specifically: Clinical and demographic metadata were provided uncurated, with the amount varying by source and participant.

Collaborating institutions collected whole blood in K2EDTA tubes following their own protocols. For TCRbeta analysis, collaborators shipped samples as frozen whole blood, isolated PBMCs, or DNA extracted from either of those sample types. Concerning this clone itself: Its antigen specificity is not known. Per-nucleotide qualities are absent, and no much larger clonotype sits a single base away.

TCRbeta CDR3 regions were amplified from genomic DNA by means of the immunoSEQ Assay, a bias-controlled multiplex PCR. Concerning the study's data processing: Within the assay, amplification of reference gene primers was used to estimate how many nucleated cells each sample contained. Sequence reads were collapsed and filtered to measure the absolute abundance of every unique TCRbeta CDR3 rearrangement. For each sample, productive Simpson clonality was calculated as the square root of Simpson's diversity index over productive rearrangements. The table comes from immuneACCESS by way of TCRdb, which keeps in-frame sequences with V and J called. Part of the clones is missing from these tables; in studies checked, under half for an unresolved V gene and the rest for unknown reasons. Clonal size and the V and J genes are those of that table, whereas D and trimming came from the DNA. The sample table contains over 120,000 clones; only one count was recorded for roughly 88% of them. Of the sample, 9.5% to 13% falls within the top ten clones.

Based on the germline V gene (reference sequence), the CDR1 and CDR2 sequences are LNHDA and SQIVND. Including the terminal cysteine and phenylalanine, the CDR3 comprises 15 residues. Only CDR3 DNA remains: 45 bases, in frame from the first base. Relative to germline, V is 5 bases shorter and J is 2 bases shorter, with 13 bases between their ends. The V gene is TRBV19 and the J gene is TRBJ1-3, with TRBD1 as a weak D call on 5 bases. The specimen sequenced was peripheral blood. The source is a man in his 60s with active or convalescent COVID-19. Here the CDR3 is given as CASSWRGLTGNTIYF. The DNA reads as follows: TGTGCCAGTAGTTGGCGGGGGTTGACTGGAAACACCATATATTTT.